Below, one T cell receptor beta chain is given with its context. Its antigen is unknown. Other DNA sequences of this sample code for an identical CDR3. This sample was included in a study of cytomegalovirus exposure and HLA in healthy donors. Researchers ran the PCR with 60 Vbeta and 13 Jbeta primers. Here immunoSEQ multiplex PCR was the method, and the copy in TCRdb shows in-frame clones only, minus some. The data hold about 240,000 clones, with roughly 85% observed a single time. Study-wide results and limits: A prior analysis recorded that most TCR beta V segments were productive about 87% or about 30% of the time.

The V gene end was trimmed by 0 bases and the J gene end by 7 bases; junction bases not matched to a gene: 3. In germline, CDR1 is MNHEY, CDR2 SVGAGI. CDR3 length: 15 amino acids. The receptor was derived from a girl aged 2-9 years in good health and CMV-seronegative. The sample taken for sequencing was PBMCs. V is TRBV6-5 and J is TRBJ1-6; the match to TRBD1 covers 7 bases. The CDR3 reads CASSYSGQENSPLHF. Written as DNA, the CDR3 is TGTGCCAGCAGTTACTCCGGACAGGAGAATTCACCCCTCCACTTT.